Presented here are 18 T cell receptor beta chains from one specimen sequenced in a study of T cell changes during pregnancy in multiple sclerosis. The data were produced by immunoSEQ multiplex PCR, yet TCRdb's version contains in-frame clones alone and is incomplete. The table shows approximately 80,000 clones, with about 91% occurring only once. The sample was PBMCs, taken in the first trimester of pregnancy. These receptors all come from a female donor in good health, serving as a control in a pregnancy study. Some clones in this sample may be carry-over from other donors' samples.

The chain is built from TRBV7-3 and TRBJ2-2; 8 bases line up with TRBD2. Looked up from germline, CDR1 is SGHTA and CDR2 is FQGTGA. The CDR3 totals 20 residues. Trimming cost V 1 base and J 5 bases; bases outside gene matches: 18. As DNA, the CDR3 is TGTGCCAGCAGCTTAAAGGGGCGGGGGGTGTGGGCCGAGGAGACCGGGGAGCTGTTTTTT. Translating it yields CASSLKGRGVWAEETGELFF. The full variable domain, rest sourced from reference TRBV7-3 and TRBJ2-2, is GAGVSQTPSNKVTEKGKYVELRCDPISGHTALYWYRQSLGQGPEFLIYFQGTGAADDSGLPNDRFFAVRPEGSVSTLKIQRTERGDSAVYLCASSLKGRGVWAEETGELFFGEGSRLTVL.

The J gene is TRBJ1-5, the V gene TRBV6-1; unclear D gene. Germline V CDR1 and CDR2: MNHNS, SASEGT. V was trimmed by 2 bases and J by 3 bases, leaving 8 bases between them. This CDR3 comprises 14 residues. DNA for the CDR3: TGTGCCAGCAGTGAATGGGCAGTCAATCAGCCCCAGCATTTT. It yields the protein CASSEWAVNQPQHF.

V and J are TRBV27 and TRBJ2-3; TRBD2 agrees at 10 bases. This CDR3 is 13 amino acids long. In germline, CDR1 is MNHEY, CDR2 SMNVEV (reference sequence). V was clipped by 6 bases and J by 3 bases; unmatched bases: 0. The CDR3 loop is CASRLAGTDTQYF. CDR3 coding DNA: TGTGCCAGCAGACTAGCGGGGACAGATACGCAGTATTTT.

The chain carries TRBV28 and TRBJ1-4; TRBD1 agrees at 7 bases. CDR1 is MDHEN and CDR2 is SYDVKM in the germline V gene. Trimming removed 1 base from V and 11 bases from J; junction bases left unmatched: 10. This CDR3 region has 15 residues. CDR3 protein: CASSLSGRGLVKLFF. CDR3 bases: TGTGCCAGCAGTTTATCTGGCAGGGGGTTGGTTAAACTGTTTTTT.

Remarks on this clone: The sample contains more than one DNA sequence encoding this CDR3. The chain employs TRBV5-1 and TRBJ1-1; TRBD1 aligns across 9 bases. In germline, CDR1 is SGHRS, CDR2 YFSETQ. CDR3 length: 15 amino acids. V shed 4 bases, J shed 0 bases, and the junction held 4 bases outside the gene matches. CDR3 in amino acids: CASSPGQGLNTEAFF. The CDR3 DNA follows: TGCGCCAGCAGCCCGGGACAGGGCCTGAACACTGAAGCTTTCTTT.

The chain combines TRBV18 with TRBJ2-1; 13 nucleotides line up with TRBD2. CDR3 size: 16 residues. Germline CDR1 KGHSH, CDR2 LQKENI. The V gene end was trimmed by 3 bases and the J gene end by 5 bases; junction bases not matched to a gene: 4. In nucleotides, the CDR3 is TGTGCCAGCTCACCCGGGACTAGCGGGGCTCACAATGAGCAGTTCTTC. This sequence encodes CASSPGTSGAHNEQFF.

This clone was detected once. V is TRBV5-1 and J is TRBJ2-2; maybe TRBD1 (5 bases). Germline V gene lookup returns CDR1 SGHRS and CDR2 YFSETQ. The CDR3 consists of 19 residues. V was shortened by 3 bases and J by 1 base, with 22 bases between the two germline ends. The CDR3 loop is CASSSIPSPDSLNTGELFF. DNA for the CDR3: TGCGCCAGCAGCTCGATACCTTCCCCCGACAGCCTGAACACCGGGGAGCTGTTTTTT.

This chain joins TRBV5-1 and TRBJ2-5; 7 nucleotides match TRBD2. The V gene's germline CDR1 is SGHRS and CDR2 YFSETQ. The V segment lost 6 bases and the J segment 5 bases; nucleotides outside the gene matches: 4. The length of the CDR3 is 12 residues. This chain's CDR3 is CASKGREETQYF. DNA for the CDR3: TGCGCCAGCAAGGGGCGGGAGGAGACCCAGTACTTC.

The V call is TRBV19, the J call TRBJ2-7; TRBD2 matches 13 bases. The CDR3 spans 14 residues. The trim removed 6 bases at V and 4 bases at J, leaving 3 bases unmatched. Germline CDR1 reads LNHDA; CDR2 reads SQIVND (reference sequence). This CDR3 reads CASRRLAGGYEQYF. CDR3 DNA: TGTGCCAGTAGGCGACTAGCGGGAGGTTACGAGCAGTACTTC. Based on the CDR3 plus reference TRBV19 and TRBJ2-7, the full variable domain is DGGITQSPKYLFRKEGQNVTLSCEQNLNHDAMYWYRQDPGQGLRLIYYSQIVNDFQKGDIAEGYSVSREKKESFPLTVTSAQKNPTAFYLCASRRLAGGYEQYFGPGTRLTVT.

The chain is built from TRBV2 and TRBJ1-2; no definite D call. Trimming removed 7 bases from V and 2 bases from J, with 17 bases in between. This CDR3 has 15 amino acids. Germline values: CDR1 SNHLY, CDR2 FYNNEI. The CDR3 nucleotides read TGTGCCAGCATACTCAGACAAGGACTGAACTATGGCTACACCTTC. Its translation is CASILRQGLNYGYTF.

J is TRBJ2-1 and V is TRBV18; 7 bases map to TRBD2. Germline V CDR1 and CDR2: KGHSH, LQKENI. CDR3 length: 15 amino acids. J was trimmed by 5 bases and V by 6 bases; bases with no gene match: 10. CDR3 in DNA: TGTGCCAGCTCGGGGACGGGGGGTGAGGACAATGAGCAGTTCTTC. Its protein is CASSGTGGEDNEQFF.

The chain combines TRBV15 with TRBJ1-2; D is uncertain. The CDR3 is 14 residues long. V gave up 0 bases and J gave up 8 bases, with 13 bases separating them. Germline V gene lookup returns CDR1 LNHNV and CDR2 YYDKDF (reference sequence). This CDR3 is CATSRDPFTGGYTF. CDR3 bases: TGTGCCACCAGCAGAGATCCCTTTACCGGGGGCTACACCTTC.

The chain uses TRBV6-5 and TRBJ2-7; 7 bases fit TRBD1. There are 15 residues in the CDR3. V shed 6 bases, J shed 5 bases, and the junction held 13 bases outside the gene matches. Germline loops: CDR1 MNHEY, CDR2 SVGAGI. This chain's CDR3 is CASRYDRDGFHEQYF. The CDR3 DNA is TGTGCCAGCAGGTATGACAGGGATGGTTTCCACGAGCAGTACTTC.

CDR3 sequence (DNA): TGTGCCAGCAGTTTCGGGACTAGCGGGCGTAATGAGCAGTTCTTC. As protein: CASSFGTSGRNEQFF. The chain recombines TRBV27 with TRBJ2-1, with 12 positions matching TRBD2. Germline V lookup: CDR1 MNHEY, CDR2 SMNVEV (reference sequence). The CDR3 is 15 amino acids. The V and J ends lost 3 bases and 7 bases, in that order; junction bases with no gene match: 4.

This sequence joins TRBV28 and TRBJ1-4, with TRBD1 matching 9 bases. Trimming took 3 bases from V and 8 from J; bases not matched to a gene: 7. The germline V gene has CDR1 MDHEN and CDR2 SYDVKM. The CDR3 sequence is 15 residues long. The DNA of the CDR3 is TGTGCCAGCAGTTTGGGGGACAGGGTACGGGAAAAACTGTTTTTT. Residues: CASSLGDRVREKLFF.

The chain uses TRBV28 and TRBJ2-3, with D possibly TRBD2 on 5 matching bases. The length of the CDR3 is 11 residues. V lost 5 bases to trimming and J lost 5 bases, with 5 bases between them. Germline CDR1 reads MDHEN; CDR2 reads SYDVKM. CDR3 in amino acids: CASSGRDTQYF. Here the CDR3 DNA reads TGTGCCAGCAGTGGGAGAGATACGCAGTATTTT.

The gene calls are TRBV9 and TRBJ2-6, with 7 bases identical to TRBD2. V lost 0 bases, J lost 0 bases, and 12 bases stayed unmatched. The CDR3 totals 20 residues. Per the germline V gene, CDR1 is SGDLS and CDR2 is YYNGEE. This CDR3 is CASSVGIGRGPTSGANVLTF. The DNA for the CDR3 is TGTGCCAGCAGCGTAGGGATAGGGAGGGGTCCTACCTCTGGGGCCAACGTCCTGACTTTC.

This chain uses TRBV15 with TRBJ1-1, with D possibly TRBD1 on 5 matching bases. Trimming pared 1 base from V and 3 bases from J, leaving 12 bases between. Per the germline V gene, CDR1 is LNHNV and CDR2 is YYDKDF (reference sequence). This CDR3 region has 15 residues. CDR3 residues: CATSRVEGGDTEAFF. CDR3 coding DNA: TGTGCCACCAGCAGAGTAGAGGGAGGGGACACTGAAGCTTTCTTT.